These 27 T cell receptor beta chains were all obtained from the same sample, sequenced in a study of CD8 T cells in ankylosing spondylitis. Findings and caveats of the study: Several highly homologous variants made up a TCR beta motif, and this motif appeared characteristic of ankylosing spondylitis blood.

Antigens for these TCRs are unknown. TCRdb processed the 5' RACE reads anew with MiXCR; each CDR3 protein has one entry. The sample has about 480,000 distinct CDR3 sequences, 17% seen once. The source material was blood, either unsorted or a sorted T cell fraction (not recorded which). These TCRs come from a male donor with ankylosing spondylitis.

This chain connects TRBV24-1 to TRBJ2-7; TRBD1 agrees at 7 bases. The V gene end was trimmed by 5 bases and the J gene end by 6 bases; junction bases not matched to a gene: 6. Germline CDR1 is KGHDR and CDR2 is SFDVKD. The CDR3 runs 13 residues. The CDR3 nucleotides are TGTGCCACCAGTGCCCTGACAGGGACCGAGCAGTACTTC. It encodes CATSALTGTEQYF.

The gene calls are TRBV6-1 and TRBJ2-3; no firm D call. CDR1 and CDR2 from the germline V gene are MNHNS and SASEGT. V was shortened by 3 bases and J by 5 bases, with 12 bases between the two germline ends. The CDR3 runs 14 residues. CDR3 region: CASSEVLSGDTQYF. CDR3 nucleotide sequence: TGTGCCAGCAGTGAGGTCCTCTCCGGAGATACGCAGTATTTT.

The chain recombines TRBV9 with TRBJ2-5; 10 nucleotides agree with TRBD1. The CDR3 spans 15 residues. Trimming took 4 bases from V and 5 from J; bases not matched to a gene: 8. The germline gives CDR1 SGDLS, CDR2 YYNGEE. CDR3 protein: CASSLRTGGRETQYF. The CDR3 region has the DNA TGTGCCAGCAGCTTGCGGACAGGGGGTCGGGAGACCCAGTACTTC. Using reference TRBV9 and TRBJ2-5 for the parts outside the CDR3, the full variable domain is DSGVTQTPKHLITATGQRVTLRCSPRSGDLSVYWYQQSLDQGLQFLIQYYNGEERAKGNILERFSAQQFPDLHSELNLSSLELGDSALYFCASSLRTGGRETQYFGPGTRLLVL.

Only a few counts were recorded for this clonotype. CDR3 region: CASSFWADSNQPQHF. The CDR3 region has the DNA TGTGCCAGCAGTTTTTGGGCGGATAGCAATCAGCCCCAGCATTTT. The V and J genes are TRBV12-3 or TRBV12-4 and TRBJ1-5; D unclear. V shed 3 bases and J shed 0 bases, with 9 bases lying between them. The CDR3 has 15 residues.

CDR3 amino acids: CASSLRDFYNEQFF. CDR3 in DNA: TGTGCCAGCAGCTTGAGGGATTTCTACAATGAGCAGTTCTTC. The chain has TRBV5-5 and TRBJ2-1; D is undetermined. This CDR3 contains 14 residues. Trimming removed 1 base from V and 3 bases from J, with 8 bases in between. Germline values: CDR1 SGHKS, CDR2 YYEKEE (reference sequence).

This clonotype was picked up a small number of times. V and J are TRBV25-1 and TRBJ2-1; maybe TRBD1 (6 bases). The CDR3 has 17 amino acids. V lost 2 bases and J lost 5, with 19 bases in between. CDR1 and CDR2 (germline): MGHDK, SYGVNS. In nucleotides, the CDR3 is TGTGCCAGCAGTGAAAGTCTAACAGGGAGTGGCAACAATGAGCAGTTCTTC. Its translation is CASSESLTGSGNNEQFF.

V is TRBV12-3 or TRBV12-4 and J is TRBJ2-7; D is ambiguous. Trimming pared 5 bases from V and 0 bases from J, leaving 20 bases between. The CDR3 contains 17 residues. Here the CDR3 DNA reads TGTGCCAGCAGTACCAAATGGACGGACCTAAGCTCCTACGAGCAGTACTTC. It encodes CASSTKWTDLSSYEQYF.

This clonotype was found many times. The genes are TRBV12-3 or TRBV12-4 and TRBJ2-3; a possible D gene is TRBD2 (5 bases). The CDR3 consists of 14 residues. Trimming stripped 0 bases from V and 5 bases from J, with 9 bases between. CDR3 in DNA: TGTGCCAGCAGTTTAGCTCAACTAGTAGATACGCAGTATTTT. It encodes CASSLAQLVDTQYF.

This clonotype was seen more than once but under ten times. V usage is TRBV5-6 and J usage is TRBJ2-1; D unclear. Germline-derived CDR1 and CDR2 are SGHDT and YYEEEE. The V gene lost 1 base and the J gene lost 0 bases, with 11 bases spanning the gap. The CDR3 length is 16 residues. Written as DNA, the CDR3 is TGTGCCAGCAGCTTGTTCCAGCCGAGCTCCTACAATGAGCAGTTCTTC. Residues: CASSLFQPSSYNEQFF. Using reference TRBV5-6 and TRBJ2-1 for the parts outside the CDR3, the full variable domain is DAGVTQSPTHLIKTRGQQVTLRCSPKSGHDTVSWYQQALGQGPQFIFQYYEEEERQRGNFPDRFSGHQFPNYSSELNVNALLLGDSALYLCASSLFQPSSYNEQFFGPGTRLTVL.

The chain is built from TRBV3-1 and TRBJ2-2, with 10 nucleotides matching TRBD2. Germline V gives CDR1 LGHDT, CDR2 YNNKEL (reference sequence). V lost 2 bases, J lost 6 bases, and 6 bases stayed unmatched. This CDR3 is built from 16 residues. CDR3 sequence reads: CASSQISGRSSGELFF. The CDR3 DNA reads TGTGCCAGCAGCCAAATTAGCGGGAGGTCGTCCGGGGAGCTGTTTTTT.

This clonotype has a count of ten or more. The chain recombines TRBV20-1 with TRBJ2-4, with 9 positions matching TRBD2. V dropped 3 bases and J dropped 6; count of bases not matched to a gene: 21. The germline gives CDR1 DFQATT, CDR2 SNEGSKA (reference sequence). The CDR3 length is 19 residues. The CDR3 bases are TGCAGTGCTAGGTTGCCGTTAGCGGGAGAACCGAGGAGGGGAAACATTCAGTACTTC. Translation gives CSARLPLAGEPRRGNIQYF.

The J gene is TRBJ2-7, the V gene TRBV6-1; D is ambiguous. Germline CDR1 MNHNS, CDR2 SASEGT. The germline V and J ends were trimmed by 6 bases and 4 bases, with 19 bases remaining between them. The CDR3 sequence is 15 residues long. CDR3 protein: CASSHRAGGPYEQYF. Here the CDR3 DNA reads TGTGCCAGCAGCCACCGGGCAGGTGGGCCGTACGAGCAGTACTTC.

A few counts support this clonotype. The chain links TRBV12-3 or TRBV12-4 to TRBJ1-1; tentative D call: TRBD1 (6 bases). CDR3 length: 15 residues. Trimming pared 3 bases from V and 10 bases from J, leaving 21 bases between. The CDR3: CASSFPGGQGRGAFF. DNA for the CDR3: TGTGCCAGCAGTTTCCCTGGTGGGCAGGGGCGGGGAGCTTTCTTT.

The V gene is TRBV10-3, the J gene TRBJ1-5, with D uncertain. The CDR3 spans 14 residues. Germline V gives CDR1 ENHRY, CDR2 SYGVKD. V dropped 8 bases and J dropped 2 bases, with 13 bases sitting between them. The chain's CDR3 is CAIGSGLGNQPQHF. The CDR3 DNA reads as TGTGCCATCGGGTCCGGACTCGGCAATCAGCCCCAGCATTTT.

This clonotype was seen at least ten times. The rearrangement uses TRBV20-1 and TRBJ2-2; unclear D gene. The germline V gene encodes CDR1 DFQATT and CDR2 SNEGSKA (reference sequence). V lost 6 bases, J lost 3 bases, and 8 bases lay in between. This CDR3 is 12 amino acids long. DNA for the CDR3: TGCAGTGCCGAACGGGACACCGGGGAGCTGTTTTTT. This translates into CSAERDTGELFF.

This clonotype has more than one count but fewer than ten. CDR3 residues: CASSIEGFNEKLFF. The CDR3 DNA sequence: TGTGCCAGTAGTATTGAAGGATTTAATGAAAAACTGTTTTTT. The V call is TRBV19, the J call TRBJ1-4; D unresolved. Looked up from germline, CDR1 is LNHDA and CDR2 is SQIVND (reference sequence). V shed 3 bases and J shed 4 bases, with 9 bases lying between them. This CDR3 is built from 14 residues.

This rearrangement joins TRBV3-1 to TRBJ2-1, with 8 bases identical to TRBD2. This CDR3 spans 17 amino acids. CDR1 and CDR2 from the germline V gene are LGHDT and YNNKEL (reference sequence). V lost 1 base to trimming and J lost 4 bases; unmatched junction nucleotides: 9. CDR3 region: CASSQGETGTRYNEQFF. CDR3 sequence (DNA): TGTGCCAGCAGCCAAGGTGAGACCGGGACTAGATACAATGAGCAGTTCTTC.

This clonotype was seen a handful of times. The V gene is TRBV4-2, the J gene TRBJ1-4; TRBD1 agrees at 8 bases. The CDR3 runs to 17 residues. The junction had 10 bases not matched to a gene; V was cut back by 5 bases and J by 2 bases. Germline V gives CDR1 LGHNA, CDR2 YNFKEQ. The CDR3 loop is CASSKRTGPRTNEKLFF. For the CDR3, the DNA is TGTGCCAGCAGCAAACGGACAGGGCCCCGGACTAATGAAAAACTGTTTTTT.

This clonotype has only a few counts. The chain recombines TRBV20-1 with TRBJ1-1, with 9 bases fitting TRBD1. This CDR3 has 15 amino acids. Looked up from germline, CDR1 is DFQATT and CDR2 is SNEGSKA (reference sequence). V was pared by 6 bases and J by 1 base, with 9 bases of the junction left unmatched. In DNA, the CDR3 is TGCAGTGCCCCAATGGGGGACAGGGCGAACACTGAAGCTTTCTTT. It encodes CSAPMGDRANTEAFF.

The table lists this clonotype with many counts. The chain combines TRBV29-1 with TRBJ2-1, with D perhaps matching TRBD1 or TRBD2 (5 bases each). V was pared by 7 bases and J by 7 bases, with 26 bases between. The CDR3 runs to 16 residues. Per germline, CDR1 SQVTM and CDR2 ANQGSEA. CDR3 bases: TGCAGCGCCGGGGTAGGGCTAGGGGCTGTTTGGAATGAGCAGTTCTTC. Its translation: CSAGVGLGAVWNEQFF.

This clonotype has just a few counts. The chain carries TRBV11-2 and TRBJ2-3, with D unresolved. Trimming left V 1 base short and J 6 bases short, with 14 bases between. The V gene's germline CDR1 is SGHAT and CDR2 FQNNGV. The CDR3 has 15 residues. As DNA, the CDR3 is TGTGCCAGCAGCTTAGTCGGTAGGAGTCTCGATACGCAGTATTTT. It yields the protein CASSLVGRSLDTQYF. Full variable domain (rest looked up from reference TRBV11-2 and TRBJ2-3): EAGVAQSPRYKIIEKRQSVAFWCNPISGHATLYWYQQILGQGPKLLIQFQNNGVVDDSQLPKDRFSAERLKGVDSTLKIQPAKLEDSAVYLCASSLVGRSLDTQYFGPGTRLTVL.

This clonotype has a count of ten or more. The chain carries TRBV12-3 or TRBV12-4 and TRBJ1-3, with D perhaps TRBD1 (6 bases). This CDR3 comprises 14 residues. V was pared by 10 bases and J by 5 bases, with 18 bases between. The CDR3 region has the DNA TGTGCCATCTCCGAAGGGGGTGGGCGAAACACCATATATTTT. As protein: CAISEGGGRNTIYF.

This clonotype came up many times. CDR3 DNA: TGTGCCAGCACGCGGGGGCATGGCTACACCTTC. Translating gives CASTRGHGYTF. The J gene is TRBJ1-2, the V gene TRBV12-3 or TRBV12-4; D might be TRBD1 (6 bases). CDR3 size: 11 residues. V was pared by 7 bases and J by 6 bases, with 9 bases between.

CDR3 residues: CASSLGGVQYF. CDR3 in DNA: TGTGCCAGCAGCTTAGGTGGGGTCCAGTACTTC. This chain uses TRBV11-2 with TRBJ2-5; D remains unclear. The germline V gene has CDR1 SGHAT and CDR2 FQNNGV. The CDR3 has 11 residues. V was cut by 1 base and J by 10 bases, with 7 bases left in between.

J is TRBJ1-1 and V is TRBV9; D might be TRBD1 (6 bases). The CDR3 has 15 amino acids. The germline CDR1 and CDR2 sequences are SGDLS and YYNGEE. Trimming shortened V by 3 bases and J by 1 base, and 13 bases separated the two germline ends. The CDR3 DNA follows: TGTGCCAGCAGCGCCTATTTGACAGGGAACACTGAAGCTTTCTTT. Protein: CASSAYLTGNTEAFF.

The sample holds a few counts of this clonotype. The gene calls are TRBV12-3 or TRBV12-4 and TRBJ2-3; no firm D call. This CDR3 is 12 amino acids long. Trimming removed 8 bases from V and 0 bases from J, with 6 bases in between. The CDR3 region is CASAYSTDTQYF. The CDR3 nucleotides are TGTGCCAGCGCTTATAGCACAGATACGCAGTATTTT.

This clonotype has just a few counts. This chain connects TRBV12-3 or TRBV12-4 to TRBJ2-1, with 8 positions matching TRBD2. The V and J ends lost 3 bases and 7 bases, in that order; junction bases with no gene match: 5. This CDR3 is 14 amino acids long. In DNA form, the CDR3 reads TGTGCCAGCAGTTTTCGGGAGGGCCGGAATGAGCAGTTCTTC. It specifies CASSFREGRNEQFF.